This TCR beta chain was retrieved from a study of blood T cells in healthy people across ages. On the study more broadly: With template switching, about one barcoded beta molecule was captured per two T cells.

Combining a sample-barcoded 5' primer with a J-beta primer mix, a second PCR ran for roughly 6 to 12 cycles. All cDNA molecules were each tagged by a template-switch adaptor with 12 random nucleotides. TCRdb used MiXCR to reprocess the 5' RACE reads, holding one entry per CDR3 protein. The table has about 810,000 distinct CDR3 sequences, roughly 40% seen once. Sequenced material: blood. This receptor was obtained from a man between 18 and 35 years old in good health.

The CDR3 sequence: CAISKTSGGDNEQYF. CDR3 sequence (DNA): TGTGCCATCAGTAAGACTAGCGGGGGGGACAATGAGCAGTACTTC. The V and J genes are TRBV10-3 and TRBJ2-5; 14 nucleotides align to TRBD2. The germline gives CDR1 ENHRY, CDR2 SYGVKD. Germline trimming cut 5 bases from V and 11 bases from J; bases unmatched to any gene: 10. The CDR3 has 15 residues.